The 25 T cell receptor beta chains below were found in one sample sequenced in a study of blood T cell repertoires in COVID-19 (dated by TCRdb to about 2020). The library was obtained by the immunoSEQ multiplex PCR assay. As stored in TCRdb, this immuneACCESS dataset retains in-frame rearrangements with V and J assigned. A fraction of the clones does not appear; measured against another copy, unresolved V genes explain less than half of the discrepancy, and the remainder lacks a known reason. For this sample there are about 220,000 clones; about 87% appear just once. The ten largest make up just over 2.5% of the sample. Sequencing used PBMCs or T cells enriched from blood (not recorded which). Receptor source: a woman in her 30s who had recovered from COVID-19.

This chain uses TRBV7-8 with TRBJ2-1; 13 nucleotides match TRBD2. The CDR3 is made up of 16 amino acids. J was trimmed by 8 bases and V by 2 bases; bases with no gene match: 6. Germline V gives CDR1 SGHVS, CDR2 FQNEAQ. CDR3 region: CASSLYRLAGGYEQFF. CDR3 nucleotide sequence: TGTGCCAGCAGCTTATATCGACTAGCGGGGGGCTATGAGCAGTTCTTC. The complete variable domain, with remaining parts taken from reference TRBV7-8 and TRBJ2-1, reads GAGVSQSPRYKVAKRGQDVALRCDPISGHVSLFWYQQALGQGPEFLTYFQNEAQLDKSGLPSDRFFAERPEGSVSTLKIQRTQQEDSAVYLCASSLYRLAGGYEQFFGPGTRLTVL.

The chain recombines TRBV24-1 with TRBJ2-2; D gene ambiguous. CDR3 length: 15 amino acids. CDR1 is KGHDR and CDR2 is SFDVKD in the germline V gene. Trimming pared 9 bases from V and 4 bases from J, leaving 17 bases between. CDR3 DNA sequence: TGTGCCACCGTATTAGAACAGCCAACCACCGGGGAGCTGTTTTTT. Residues: CATVLEQPTTGELFF.

The chain employs TRBV4-1 and TRBJ2-7; 7 positions match TRBD1. V shed 2 bases and J 3 bases; nucleotides not matched to a gene: 7. There are 15 residues in the CDR3. Germline CDR1 reads MGHRA; CDR2 reads YSYEKL. The CDR3 DNA reads TGCGCCAGCAGCCAAATTACCGGGACAGACTACGAGCAGTACTTC. It translates to CASSQITGTDYEQYF.

The chain combines TRBV4-3 with TRBJ1-2, with 7 bases fitting TRBD1. The CDR3 extends over 14 amino acids. The germline V gene encodes CDR1 LGHNA and CDR2 YSLEER. Trimming at V came to 0 bases and at J to 5 bases, leaving 3 bases not matched to a gene. The CDR3 bases are TGCGCCAGCAGCCAAGACGGCAGGGGGTATGGCTACACCTTC. This encodes CASSQDGRGYGYTF.

The V and J genes are TRBV4-3 and TRBJ2-1, with 11 bases fitting TRBD1. Per the germline V gene, CDR1 is LGHNA and CDR2 is YSLEER. J lost 7 bases, V lost 0 bases, and 8 bases had no gene match. The CDR3 covers 17 residues. In DNA, the CDR3 is TGCGCCAGCAGCCAAGACCCTCCGGGACAGGGGGTAAATGAGCAGTTCTTC. Amino acids: CASSQDPPGQGVNEQFF.

The rearrangement joins TRBV6-6 to TRBJ1-1, with TRBD1 identical over 7 bases. Germline CDR1 reads MNHNY; CDR2 reads SVGAGI (reference sequence). Losses at the gene ends were 1 base for V and 10 bases for J; bases not matched to a gene: 9. This CDR3 has 14 amino acids. In nucleotides, the CDR3 is TGTGCCAGCAGTTACTTCTGGAGAGGGGGCACAGCTTTCTTT. It specifies CASSYFWRGGTAFF.

The chain carries TRBV2 and TRBJ2-3; TRBD1 agrees at 8 bases. CDR3 length equals 16 residues. Trimming at V came to 0 bases and at J to 0 bases, leaving 2 bases not matched to a gene. CDR1 SNHLY and CDR2 FYNNEI come from the germline V gene. This CDR3 reads CASSEARTGSTDTQYF. CDR3 coding DNA: TGTGCCAGCAGTGAAGCGCGGACAGGGAGCACAGATACGCAGTATTTT.

This chain uses TRBV29-1 with TRBJ2-3; TRBD1 matches at 10 bases. Germline assignment: CDR1 SQVTM and CDR2 ANQGSEA. Losses at the gene ends were 7 bases for V and 6 bases for J; bases not matched to a gene: 4. The CDR3 runs to 12 residues. The CDR3 sequence: CSGTGGLDTQYF. The CDR3 DNA reads TGCAGCGGGACAGGGGGGTTGGATACGCAGTATTTT.

This clone has more than one count but fewer than ten. The same CDR3 is also encoded by other DNA sequences in this sample. The genes are TRBV2 and TRBJ1-1; D is ambiguous. The CDR3 length is 15 residues. Trimming left V 6 bases short and J 3 bases short, with 17 bases between. Germline V gene sequence: CDR1 SNHLY, CDR2 FYNNEI. CDR3 residues: CASRTRGGLDTEAFF. The CDR3 DNA reads TGTGCCAGCAGGACCCGAGGTGGTTTGGACACTGAAGCTTTCTTT. The full variable domain, rest sourced from reference TRBV2 and TRBJ1-1, is EPEVTQTPSHQVTQMGQEVILRCVPISNHLYFYWYRQILGQKVEFLVSFYNNEISEKSEIFDDQFSVERPDGSNFTLKIRSTKLEDSAMYFCASRTRGGLDTEAFFGQGTRLTVV.

The chain combines TRBV4-3 with TRBJ2-2; D might be TRBD1 (5 bases). Germline V gene data show CDR1 as LGHNA and CDR2 as YSLEER. This CDR3 is 18 amino acids long. V was shortened by 0 bases and J by 4 bases, with 18 bases between the two germline ends. CDR3 nucleotide sequence: TGCGCCAGCAGCCAAGACTCCCAGTCAGGGTGGGGCACCGGGGAGCTGTTTTTT. Amino acid sequence: CASSQDSQSGWGTGELFF.

The genes are TRBV9 and TRBJ1-1; 7 bases fit TRBD1. The junction had 7 bases not matched to a gene; V was cut back by 3 bases and J by 2 bases. The CDR3 consists of 15 residues. CDR1 and CDR2 (germline): SGDLS, YYNGEE. The CDR3 sequence is CASSAHTGENTEAFF. The DNA of the CDR3 is TGTGCCAGCAGCGCCCACACAGGGGAAAACACTGAAGCTTTCTTT. Supplemented by reference TRBV9 and TRBJ1-1, the full variable domain reads DSGVTQTPKHLITATGQRVTLRCSPRSGDLSVYWYQQSLDQGLQFLIQYYNGEERAKGNILERFSAQQFPDLHSELNLSSLELGDSALYFCASSAHTGENTEAFFGQGTRLTVV.

In its sample, this clone was seen once. The chain employs TRBV7-9 and TRBJ2-7, with unresolved D. Germline CDR1 is SEHNR and CDR2 is FQNEAQ (reference sequence). The germline V and J ends were trimmed by 3 bases and 0 bases, with 12 bases remaining between them. This CDR3 spans 15 amino acids. CDR3 sequence (DNA): TGTGCCAGCAGCTTCAGCGCTTCGAGCTCCTACGAGCAGTACTTC. Protein: CASSFSASSSYEQYF.

The rearrangement uses TRBV4-2 and TRBJ2-1; the match to TRBD2 covers 9 bases. The CDR3 extends over 17 amino acids. The germline V gene encodes CDR1 LGHNA and CDR2 YNFKEQ. Germline trimming cut 1 base from V and 8 bases from J; bases unmatched to any gene: 12. The CDR3 region has the DNA TGTGCCAGCAGCCAAGTGCGGGAGGGGGGGCCGGTGTATGAGCAGTTCTTC. Residues: CASSQVREGGPVYEQFF.

The rearrangement joins TRBV25-1 to TRBJ2-1, with D maybe TRBD2 (6 bases). The CDR3 totals 16 residues. V was cut by 0 bases and J by 0 bases, with 9 bases left in between. The germline V gene encodes CDR1 MGHDK and CDR2 SYGVNS. The CDR3 DNA sequence: TGTGCCAGCAGTGAATATGGGGGGTACTCCTACAATGAGCAGTTCTTC. It yields the protein CASSEYGGYSYNEQFF.

This chain links TRBV10-3 with TRBJ2-5, with 11 bases aligning to TRBD2. V lost 6 bases and J lost 3; bases outside the gene matches: 3. CDR3 length equals 14 residues. Germline assignment: CDR1 ENHRY and CDR2 SYGVKD. The DNA for the CDR3 is TGTGCCATCAGGCCGGGACTAGCGGAAGAGACCCAGTACTTC. The encoded protein is CAIRPGLAEETQYF.

This clone was seen only once. The V and J genes are TRBV5-4 and TRBJ1-5, with TRBD1 identical over 7 bases. The CDR3 covers 13 residues. V trimming: 4 bases; J trimming: 10 bases; junction bases outside the gene matches: 8. Germline V gene sequence: CDR1 SGHNT, CDR2 YYREEE (reference sequence). The CDR3 sequence: CASSDWRGRPQHF. The CDR3 nucleotides are TGTGCCAGCAGCGATTGGAGGGGGCGCCCCCAGCATTTT.

CDR3 sequence reads: CASKLAPMAKTEAFF. Here the CDR3 DNA reads TGTGCCAGCAAATTAGCCCCAATGGCGAAGACTGAAGCTTTCTTT. The rearrangement joins TRBV27 to TRBJ1-1; D is unclear. Between the trimmed V and J ends, which lost 7 bases and 5 bases, there was a span of 20 bases. CDR3 length: 15 residues. Looked up from germline, CDR1 is MNHEY and CDR2 is SMNVEV (reference sequence).

The chain is built from TRBV7-2 and TRBJ1-2; 7 nucleotides line up with TRBD1. The CDR3 extends over 16 amino acids. V lost 0 bases, J lost 4 bases, and 8 bases stayed unmatched. The V gene's germline CDR1 is SGHTA and CDR2 FQGNSA. CDR3 bases: TGTGCCAGCAGCTTAGCCGGTTCCGGGACAGCCTATGGCTACACCTTC. Protein sequence: CASSLAGSGTAYGYTF.

The gene calls are TRBV6-5 and TRBJ2-7; TRBD1 is a possible D gene (6 bases). Trimming took off 9 bases at V and 0 bases at J, with 15 bases between the two ends. From germline, CDR1 is MNHEY and CDR2 SVGAGI. The CDR3 covers 14 residues. The CDR3 region is CASSDRWSSYEQYF. The CDR3 DNA reads TGTGCCAGTTCCGACAGGTGGAGCTCCTACGAGCAGTACTTC.

The chain couples TRBV29-1 to TRBJ2-1; perhaps TRBD1 as D (6 bases). This CDR3 is built from 11 residues. Germline CDR1 and CDR2: SQVTM and ANQGSEA. V lost 8 bases and J 8 bases, leaving 13 bases between the germline ends. CDR3: CSIPRGYEQFF. The CDR3 nucleotides are TGCAGCATCCCGAGGGGGTATGAGCAGTTCTTC.

The V and J genes are TRBV11-3 and TRBJ2-3, with 15 nucleotides matching TRBD2. The CDR3 loop spans 20 amino acids. Germline assignment: CDR1 SGHNT and CDR2 YENEEA. The junction had 10 bases not matched to a gene; V was cut back by 0 bases and J by 3 bases. DNA for the CDR3: TGTGCCAGCAGCTTAGAAGCGCCGGGACTAGCGGGGGGTTCGACAGATACGCAGTATTTT. It encodes CASSLEAPGLAGGSTDTQYF. The full variable domain, its missing parts supplied by reference TRBV11-3 and TRBJ2-3, is EAGVVQSPRYKIIEKKQPVAFWCNPISGHNTLYWYLQNLGQGPELLIRYENEEAVDDSQLPKDRFSAERLKGVDSTLKIQPAELGDSAVYLCASSLEAPGLAGGSTDTQYFGPGTRLTVL.

CDR3 DNA sequence: TGTGCCAGCAGCCCTCAGGGAGGCAATGAGCAGTTCTTC. It encodes CASSPQGGNEQFF. The chain carries TRBV7-3 and TRBJ2-1, with a tentative D call TRBD2 (6 bases). The CDR3 is 13 amino acids. V lost 5 bases to trimming and J lost 6 bases, with 11 bases between them. Germline lookup yields CDR1 SGHTA and CDR2 FQGTGA.

J is TRBJ1-2 and V is TRBV29-1; 8 nucleotides align to TRBD1. The CDR3 sequence is 14 residues long. V shed 4 bases, J shed 4 bases, and the junction held 8 bases outside the gene matches. CDR1 and CDR2 (germline): SQVTM, ANQGSEA. CDR3 region: CSVVRQGNLYGYTF. The CDR3 coding sequence is TGCAGCGTTGTTCGACAGGGGAATCTCTATGGCTACACCTTC.

This sequence joins TRBV28 and TRBJ2-7, with D possibly TRBD2 on 5 matching bases. Trimming removed 8 bases at V and 6 bases at J, with 14 bases between. The germline V gene has CDR1 MDHEN and CDR2 SYDVKM. This CDR3 region has 12 residues. Here the CDR3 reads CASGRGLREQYF. DNA for the CDR3: TGTGCCAGCGGGAGAGGCCTACGCGAGCAGTACTTC.

V usage is TRBV15 and J usage is TRBJ1-2; possibly TRBD1 for D (5 bases). The V end was cut by 5 bases, the J end by 2 bases, with 9 bases between. Germline lookup yields CDR1 LNHNV and CDR2 YYDKDF (reference sequence). This CDR3 is 13 amino acids long. The CDR3 nucleotides read TGTGCCACCAGCGAAGGGGTAAACTATGGCTACACCTTC. This sequence encodes CATSEGVNYGYTF.